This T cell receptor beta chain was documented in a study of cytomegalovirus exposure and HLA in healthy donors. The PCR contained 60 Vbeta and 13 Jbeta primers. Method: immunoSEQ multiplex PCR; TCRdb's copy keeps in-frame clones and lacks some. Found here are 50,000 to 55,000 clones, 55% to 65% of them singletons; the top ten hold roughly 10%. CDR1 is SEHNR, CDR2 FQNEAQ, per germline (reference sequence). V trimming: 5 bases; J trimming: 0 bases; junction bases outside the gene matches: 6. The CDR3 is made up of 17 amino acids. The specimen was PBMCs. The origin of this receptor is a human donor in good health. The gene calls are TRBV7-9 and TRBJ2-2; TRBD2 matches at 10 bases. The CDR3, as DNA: TGTGCCAGCAGCAAAACCGGGACTAGCGCGAACACCGGGGAGCTGTTTTTT. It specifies CASSKTGTSANTGELFF.